The 31 T cell receptor beta chains below all came from one sample that was sequenced in a study of esophageal squamous cell carcinoma under preoperative chemotherapy. The sample's time point: after preoperative PTX-NDP chemotherapy. TCRdb re-derived calls from the PCR reads in MiXCR, one entry per CDR3 protein. The repertoire includes some 1,300 distinct CDR3 sequences, just under 30% of them detected once, and 20% to 30% sits in the top ten. This specimen was collected from a patient given preoperative chemotherapy. The receptor set was obtained from a human donor with esophageal squamous cell carcinoma. The donor label of this sample is uncertain.

With respect to this clonotype: The germline gene is not matched at one end of the junction; a read error may be the cause. The chain is built from TRBV6-1 and TRBJ2-4; D possibly matches TRBD1 or TRBD2 (5 bases each). Germline lookup yields CDR1 MNHNS and CDR2 SASEGT. This CDR3 comprises 11 residues. For the CDR3, the DNA is TGTGCCAGCGGAGAGGGGTGGTCAGCGTTCTTC. Translated, it gives CASGEGWSAFF.

The chain has TRBV9 and TRBJ2-1; D might be TRBD2 (6 bases). The V gene's germline CDR1 is SGDLS and CDR2 YYNGEE. V was trimmed by 0 bases and J by 7 bases, leaving 11 bases between them. This CDR3 has 14 residues. The CDR3 region has the DNA TGTGCCAGCAGCGTAGACGGGAGAATGAATGAGCAGTTCTTC. This sequence encodes CASSVDGRMNEQFF.

This clonotype qualifies as large (0.1 to 1%). This is likely a read error, given that the CDR3 carries no conserved phenylalanine or tryptophan at its end. J is TRBJ1-2 and V is TRBV27, with 9 nucleotides matching TRBD1. The V segment lost 6 bases and the J segment 8 bases; nucleotides outside the gene matches: 1. This CDR3 spans 11 amino acids. Germline CDR1 is MNHEY and CDR2 is SMNVEV (reference sequence). The CDR3: CASRDRGGYTL. The CDR3 DNA is TGTGCCAGCAGGGACAGGGGCGGCTACACCCTC.

This clonotype is termed large (0.1 to 1%). The gene calls are TRBV25-1 and TRBJ2-5; 7 bases are a match to TRBD2. The CDR3 is 15 residues long. The germline V gene has CDR1 MGHDK and CDR2 SYGVNS. Unmatched junction bases numbered 8, after V lost 5 bases and J lost 2 bases. CDR3 sequence: CASSIRTSGQETQYF. CDR3 in DNA: TGTGCCAGCAGTATCCGGACTAGTGGGCAAGAGACCCAGTACTTC.

This clonotype was seen only a few times. The chain combines TRBV6-1 with TRBJ2-3; 10 bases fit TRBD2. Germline CDR1 reads MNHNS; CDR2 reads SASEGT. The CDR3 consists of 16 residues. The ends lost 6 bases at V and 0 bases at J; junction bases unmatched: 6. The CDR3 DNA reads TGTGCCAGCAGGGCGACTAGCGGGCCTAGCACAGATACGCAGTATTTT. This encodes CASRATSGPSTDTQYF.

This clonotype is medium-sized in the sample. The chain is built from TRBV12-3 or TRBV12-4 and TRBJ2-1, with D possibly called TRBD1 or TRBD2 (5 bases each). The end of the DNA aligns better with TRBJ2-7, so the J call may be wrong. The CDR3 is 15 amino acids. The CDR3 sequence: CASSGGVGAENEQYF. For the CDR3, the DNA is TGTGCCAGCAGTGGAGGAGTAGGGGCAGAGAATGAGCAGTACTTC.

This clonotype occurred a few times. V and J are TRBV6-5 and TRBJ2-5; no reliable D call. The J call is doubtful: the DNA matches TRBJ2-7 better. The CDR3 loop spans 14 amino acids. Germline CDR1 is MNHEY and CDR2 is SVGAGI. The CDR3, as DNA: TGTGCCAGCAGTTACGGGCGGAACCTCTACGAGCAGTACTTC. Amino acid sequence: CASSYGRNLYEQYF.

This clonotype is medium-sized (0.01 to 0.1%) within its sample. V and J are TRBV10-2 and TRBJ2-1, with 13 bases matching TRBD2. CDR3 size: 17 residues. Germline CDR1 reads WSHSY; CDR2 reads SAAADI. V was clipped by 2 bases and J by 4 bases; unmatched bases: 5. The CDR3: CASSEAGLAGQYNEQFF. Written as DNA, the CDR3 is TGCGCCAGCAGTGAGGCGGGACTAGCGGGGCAATACAATGAGCAGTTCTTC.

To note about this clonotype: This may come from a read error, since a much larger clone is one base off. The chain recombines TRBV7-6 with TRBJ2-1; D might be TRBD2 (5 bases). Trimming removed 6 bases from V and 13 bases from J, with 25 bases in between. This CDR3 contains 15 residues. Germline V gene lookup returns CDR1 SGHVS and CDR2 FNYEAQ. The CDR3 region is CASRPGMTREETQFF. CDR3 DNA: TGTGCCAGCAGACCCGGGATGACAAGAGAAGAGACCCAGTTCTTC.

By sample fraction, this clonotype is medium-sized. The V call is TRBV11-3, the J call TRBJ2-5; no clear D gene. CDR3 size: 15 residues. Germline-derived CDR1 and CDR2 are SGHNT and YENEEA. The V end lost 1 base, the J end lost 1 base, and 10 bases lay between the germline ends. CDR3 coding DNA: TGTGCCAGCAGCTTAGGGGCGTCAACCCAAGAGACCCAGTACTTC. This sequence encodes CASSLGASTQETQYF. The whole variable domain, filled in from reference TRBV11-3 and TRBJ2-5, reads EAGVVQSPRYKIIEKKQPVAFWCNPISGHNTLYWYLQNLGQGPELLIRYENEEAVDDSQLPKDRFSAERLKGVDSTLKIQPAELGDSAVYLCASSLGASTQETQYFGPGTRLLVL.

Within the sample, this clonotype is large (0.1 to 1%). The chain joins TRBV11-3 to TRBJ2-1; the match to TRBD2 covers 10 bases. Per germline, CDR1 SGHNT and CDR2 YENEEA. The J segment lost 8 bases and the V segment lost 9 bases, leaving 7 bases of the junction unmatched. CDR3 length equals 13 residues. CDR3 region: CASQLAGAYEQFF. CDR3 nucleotides: TGTGCCAGTCAGCTAGCGGGAGCCTATGAGCAGTTCTTC.

This clonotype is medium-sized in the sample. The gene calls are TRBV6-5 and TRBJ2-7, with 9 bases that match TRBD1. The germline V gene encodes CDR1 MNHEY and CDR2 SVGAGI. This CDR3 contains 16 residues. V shed 3 bases, J shed 0 bases, and the junction held 6 bases outside the gene matches. CDR3 sequence (DNA): TGTGCCAGCAGTTATCGGGGACAGGGACTCTCCTACGAGCAGTACTTC. This translates into CASSYRGQGLSYEQYF.

By frequency in the sample, this clonotype is large. V gene TRBV6-1 combines with J gene TRBJ2-2; weak D call: TRBD1 (5 bases). The CDR3 contains 16 residues. Per the germline V gene, CDR1 is MNHNS and CDR2 is SASEGT. Trimming left V 2 bases short and J 5 bases short, with 15 bases between. CDR3 sequence reads: CASSERGRVPTGELFF. The CDR3, as DNA: TGTGCCAGCAGTGAAAGGGGCAGGGTTCCGACCGGGGAGCTGTTTTTT.

This clonotype was seen a handful of times. The CDR3 DNA reads TGCAGTGCTAGAGACCTAGCGGGAGGCACCTACGAGCAGTACTTC. Encoded protein: CSARDLAGGTYEQYF. The chain carries TRBV20-1 and TRBJ2-7, with 11 bases aligning to TRBD2. Trimming removed 0 bases from V and 2 bases from J; junction bases left unmatched: 3. The V gene's germline CDR1 is DFQATT and CDR2 SNEGSKA (reference sequence). The CDR3 has 15 residues.

Comment on this clonotype: Since a much larger clone is just one base distant, this may be a read error. CDR3 sequence: CASSPSSGSSYEQYF. The CDR3 DNA reads TGTGCCAGCAGTCCGAGTAGCGGGAGCTCCTACGAGCAGTACTTC. The rearrangement joins TRBV6-1 to TRBJ2-5; 9 bases agree with TRBD2. Gene TRBJ2-7 matches the end of the DNA better, so the J call may be wrong. The CDR3 is 15 amino acids. Germline CDR1 MNHNS, CDR2 SASEGT.

This clonotype is medium-sized within its sample. The CDR3 coding sequence is TGTGCCAGCAGTGATATTTCTGGGGACAGCTCGCAGTATTTT. Translation: CASSDISGDSSQYF. The genes are TRBV6-4 and TRBJ2-3, with 7 bases that match TRBD1. The germline V gene has CDR1 MRHNA and CDR2 SNTAGT. V gave up 3 bases and J gave up 10 bases; unmatched junction bases: 10. This CDR3 spans 14 amino acids.

By share, this clonotype ranks as medium-sized. J is TRBJ2-3 and V is TRBV12-3 or TRBV12-4, with TRBD2 matching over 8 bases. The CDR3 loop spans 15 amino acids. The junction had 9 bases not matched to a gene; V was cut back by 6 bases and J by 4 bases. DNA for the CDR3: TGTGCCAGCAGATTCGGGAGGGCCTTGCCAGATACGCAGTATTTT. Residues: CASRFGRALPDTQYF.

The chain employs TRBV6-1 and TRBJ2-1; D unresolved. The DNA end lines up better with TRBJ2-7; the J call may be wrong. This CDR3 has 12 amino acids. CDR1 is MNHNS, CDR2 SASEGT, per germline. The CDR3 here is CASRRSYNEQYF. The DNA for the CDR3 is TGTGCCAGCAGGCGTAGCTACAATGAGCAGTACTTC.

To note about this clonotype: This may be a read error, as it is one base from a much larger clone. The chain joins TRBV6-1 to TRBJ2-1, with 9 nucleotides matching TRBD1. Germline trimming cut 2 bases from V and 10 bases from J; bases unmatched to any gene: 12. The germline V gene has CDR1 MNHNS and CDR2 SASEGT. The CDR3 is 16 amino acids. Written as DNA, the CDR3 is TGTGCCAGCAGTGAATTCGCGGGACAGGGCATGTACGAGCAGTTCTTC. Its translation: CASSEFAGQGMYEQFF.

This clonotype counts as large (0.1 to 1%). This chain connects TRBV6-1 to TRBJ2-2; D is ambiguous. There are 14 residues in the CDR3. V was cut by 3 bases and J by 4 bases, with 9 bases left in between. Germline CDR1 MNHNS, CDR2 SASEGT. DNA for the CDR3: TGTGCCAGCAGTGAGGGTTGGGGCACCGGGGAGCTGTTTTTT. It translates to CASSEGWGTGELFF.

V is TRBV6-1 and J is TRBJ2-3; perhaps D is TRBD1 or TRBD2 (5 bases each). With the DNA end fitting TRBJ2-7 better, the J assignment may be wrong. The CDR3 totals 14 residues. From germline, CDR1 is MNHNS and CDR2 SASEGT. CDR3 in amino acids: CASGRDDEKDEQYF. For the CDR3, the DNA is TGTGCCAGCGGTCGGGACGATGAGAAAGATGAGCAGTACTTC.

By share, this clonotype ranks as medium-sized. The chain has TRBV11-3 and TRBJ2-1; D is ambiguous. The DNA end favors TRBJ2-7, so the J call may be wrong. Per germline, CDR1 SGHNT and CDR2 YENEEA. This CDR3 has 15 amino acids. The CDR3 DNA sequence: TGTGCCAGCAGCTTAGGCGCCCGACACTACAATGAGCAGTACTTC. Its translation: CASSLGARHYNEQYF.

This clonotype ranks as medium-sized. The chain employs TRBV7-9 and TRBJ1-6, with TRBD1 matching over 8 bases. Trimming at V came to 5 bases and at J to 8 bases, leaving 17 bases not matched to a gene. Germline V gene data show CDR1 as SEHNR and CDR2 as FQNEAQ (reference sequence). This CDR3 comprises 18 residues. CDR3 protein: CASSHWTGTSYMDSPLHF. The DNA for the CDR3 is TGTGCCAGCAGCCACTGGACAGGGACGTCTTATATGGATTCACCCCTCCACTTT.

Remarks on this clonotype: No conserved phenylalanine or tryptophan ends this CDR3, so it is likely a read error. The DNA is left out, because the CDR3 cannot be placed on it with certainty; the CDR3 is given as TCRdb lists it. The V call is TRBV6-5, the J call TRBJ2-1. The CDR3 is 12 amino acids in total, end residues counted. Per the germline V gene, CDR1 is MNHEY and CDR2 is SVGAGI. CDR3 protein: CASSYSSDEQVL.

Concerning this clonotype itself: A single base separates this from a much larger clone, so it may be a read error. The genes are TRBV7-2 and TRBJ1-2; no clear D gene. CDR3 length: 12 residues. CDR1 and CDR2 from the germline V gene are SGHTA and FQGNSA. CDR3 protein: CAGSLRGYGYTF. CDR3 DNA sequence: TGTGCCGGCAGCTTACGGGGTTATGGCTACACCTTC.

This clonotype counts as large (0.1 to 1%). This chain uses TRBV10-2 with TRBJ2-1; a weak D match, TRBD2 (5 bases). The CDR3 is 13 residues long. Germline V gene sequence: CDR1 WSHSY, CDR2 SAAADI. Trimming removed 6 bases at V and 2 bases at J, with 8 bases between. The CDR3 spells CASRLTTYNEQFF. The DNA for the CDR3 is TGCGCCAGCAGACTGACTACCTACAATGAGCAGTTCTTC.

This clonotype is deemed medium-sized. The rearrangement uses TRBV10-3 and TRBJ2-5, with D hard to call. V shed 5 bases and J shed 5 bases, with 12 bases lying between them. This CDR3 has 13 amino acids. Germline V gene data show CDR1 as ENHRY and CDR2 as SYGVKD. CDR3 DNA sequence: TGTGCCATCAGTTATCAAAGGGCCGAGACCCAGTACTTC. Its translation: CAISYQRAETQYF.

This clonotype is judged medium-sized. The V call is TRBV25-1, the J call TRBJ2-5; 7 bases align to TRBD1. The length of the CDR3 is 14 residues. The germline CDR1 and CDR2 sequences are MGHDK and SYGVNS. J lost 2 bases, V lost 4 bases, and 4 bases had no gene match. The CDR3 bases are TGTGCCAGCAGTGTCCGGGACAGACAAGAGACCCAGTACTTC. Protein sequence: CASSVRDRQETQYF.

This clonotype is deemed medium-sized. The chain is built from TRBV6-1 and TRBJ2-7, with unresolved D. The CDR3 extends over 15 amino acids. The germline V gene has CDR1 MNHNS and CDR2 SASEGT. The germline V and J ends were trimmed by 0 bases and 2 bases, with 11 bases remaining between them. The CDR3 sequence: CASSEALRIAYEQYF. In DNA, the CDR3 is TGTGCCAGCAGTGAAGCGCTTCGCATCGCCTACGAGCAGTACTTC.

This clonotype occurred once. Germline and junction disagree at one end, which may indicate a read error. The CDR3 coding sequence is TGTGCCGGGGAGACAGGTGCCCACAATGAGCGGTTGTTC. It yields the protein CAGETGAHNERLF. The chain links TRBV10-3 to TRBJ2-1; a weak D match, TRBD1 (6 bases). The CDR3 contains 13 residues. In germline, CDR1 is ENHRY, CDR2 SYGVKD.

This clonotype is categorized as medium-sized (0.01 to 0.1%). V gene TRBV12-3 or TRBV12-4 combines with J gene TRBJ2-5, with D possibly TRBD2 on 7 matching bases. This CDR3 contains 16 residues. Trimming cost V 2 bases and J 2 bases, with 15 bases left between them. The CDR3 region has the DNA TGTGCCAGCAGTTTAAAGGGGGGGGAGGGTCAAGAGACCCAGTACTTC. Translation: CASSLKGGEGQETQYF.